This T cell receptor (beta chain) was profiled in a study of blood T cell repertoires in COVID-19. Study at large: From the United States, Italy and Spain came samples of acute and convalescent COVID-19. From T cells, B-cell-depleted T cells, or PBMCs came the material, which was cDNA or gDNA.

The CDR3 length is 12 residues. The V and J ends lost 11 bases and 6 bases respectively, with 14 bases between them. Germline V gene data show CDR1 as MNHEY and CDR2 as SVGAGI. Original analysis: Amplification of reference gene primers was used by the study to estimate nucleated cell counts. The repertoire was sequenced with immunoSEQ multiplex PCR; TCRdb's copy has only in-frame clones and lacks some. Clonal size and the V and J genes are those of that table, whereas D and trimming came from the DNA. The table records about 310,000 clones, about 90% of them present only once. This clone has only a few counts. Seattle researchers signed up patients amid active infection and tracked them longitudinally.

The source of this sequence is a woman in her twenties or thirties with COVID-19, enrolled during active disease. Material for sequencing was peripheral blood. The chain employs TRBV6-5 and TRBJ2-1; possible D gene TRBD2, 6 bases. CDR3 protein: CALQWRVNEQFF. As DNA, the CDR3 is TGTGCCCTACAGTGGAGGGTCAATGAGCAGTTCTTC.